This is a list of T cell receptor beta chains from one sample in a study of cytomegalovirus exposure and HLA in healthy donors. The table came from immunoSEQ multiplex PCR; TCRdb's copy has only in-frame clones and leaves some out. The sample carries under 200,000 clones, around 79% recorded once. Sequencing input: PBMCs. The receptors derive from a man between 45 and 60 years old in good health and CMV-seropositive. The CDR3 runs from the conserved cysteine through the conserved F or W. Each record gives: J gene, V gene, D gene, clone size, CDR3 DNA, CDR3 protein. A D gene is named only where the DNA matches it firmly. Clone size is given for some rows only: seen once, a few or many times, or a class if the clone is expanded.

j_gene: TRBJ1-1
v_gene: TRBV20-1
d_gene: .
abundance: .
CDR3nt: TGCAGTGCTAAGGCGGACACTGAAGCTTTCTTT
CDR3aa: CSAKADTEAFF

j_gene: TRBJ2-3
v_gene: TRBV29-1
d_gene: TRBD2
abundance: .
CDR3nt: TGCAGCGTTCCGGGACTAGCTGGGGATACGCAGTATTTT
CDR3aa: CSVPGLAGDTQYF

j_gene: TRBJ1-5
v_gene: TRBV25-1
d_gene: TRBD1
abundance: .
CDR3nt: TGTGCCAGCAGTCAACAGGGGGTGGGTCAGCCCCAGCATTTT
CDR3aa: CASSQQGVGQPQHF

j_gene: TRBJ2-5
v_gene: TRBV7-9
d_gene: TRBD2
abundance: .
CDR3nt: TGTGCCAGCAGCGCCGGACTAGCGGGGGGTCTCGAGACCCAGTACTTC
CDR3aa: CASSAGLAGGLETQYF

j_gene: TRBJ2-5
v_gene: TRBV5-1
d_gene: .
abundance: .
CDR3nt: TGCGCCAGCAGCCCTTCCGACTGGGTCCAAGAGACCCAGTACTTC
CDR3aa: CASSPSDWVQETQYF

j_gene: TRBJ2-2
v_gene: TRBV9
d_gene: .
abundance: .
CDR3nt: TGTGCCAGCAGCGTAGAAGGGGCCCCGAACACCGGGGAGCTGTTTTTT
CDR3aa: CASSVEGAPNTGELFF

j_gene: TRBJ2-2
v_gene: TRBV5-1
d_gene: .
abundance: .
CDR3nt: TGCGCCAGCAGCTTGGAAGCGGTGGGGTTCGCCGGGGAGCTGTTTTTT
CDR3aa: CASSLEAVGFAGELFF

j_gene: TRBJ1-1
v_gene: TRBV5-4
d_gene: .
abundance: .
CDR3nt: TGTGCCAGCAGCCCGGGGGGCAGTAACACTGAAGCTTTCTTT
CDR3aa: CASSPGGSNTEAFF

j_gene: TRBJ1-6
v_gene: TRBV25-1
d_gene: TRBD1
abundance: .
CDR3nt: TGTGCCAGCAGTGATTCTAATATTGGACAGGGTAATTCACCCCTCCACTTT
CDR3aa: CASSDSNIGQGNSPLHF

j_gene: TRBJ2-5
v_gene: TRBV2
d_gene: .
abundance: .
CDR3nt: TGTGCCAGCAGTGCCAGGGGAGAGACCCAGTACTTC
CDR3aa: CASSARGETQYF

j_gene: TRBJ1-1
v_gene: TRBV2
d_gene: .
abundance: few
CDR3nt: TGTGCCAGCAGTGAAGGGTCGGTGATGAACACTGAAGCTTTCTTT
CDR3aa: CASSEGSVMNTEAFF

j_gene: TRBJ1-6
v_gene: TRBV1
d_gene: .
abundance: .
CDR3nt: TGCACCAGCAGCGACCTAGCGGGAAAGGTTCCATCACCCCTCCACTTT
CDR3aa: CTSSDLAGKVPSPLHF

j_gene: TRBJ2-7
v_gene: TRBV15
d_gene: .
abundance: .
CDR3nt: TGTGCCACCAGCACCGTGTCGTTCTCCTACGAGCAGTACTTC
CDR3aa: CATSTVSFSYEQYF

j_gene: TRBJ1-4
v_gene: TRBV7-9
d_gene: TRBD1
abundance: .
CDR3nt: TGTGCCAGCAGCTTAGGACAGGGCCCTAATGAAAAACTGTTTTTT
CDR3aa: CASSLGQGPNEKLFF

j_gene: TRBJ1-1
v_gene: TRBV7-9
d_gene: .
abundance: .
CDR3nt: TGTGCCAGCAGCCCCGGACTTTCCACCGGCACTGAAGCTTTCTTT
CDR3aa: CASSPGLSTGTEAFF

j_gene: TRBJ2-3
v_gene: TRBV2
d_gene: TRBD2
abundance: .
CDR3nt: TGTGCCAGCTTAGCGGGGGCCCTCACAGATACGCAGTATTTT
CDR3aa: CASLAGALTDTQYF

j_gene: TRBJ1-2
v_gene: TRBV19
d_gene: .
abundance: few
CDR3nt: TGTGCCAGTAGTGTCTCGGAGCTGACTTCTAACTATGGCTACACCTTC
CDR3aa: CASSVSELTSNYGYTF

j_gene: TRBJ1-5
v_gene: TRBV9
d_gene: .
abundance: .
CDR3nt: TGTGCCAGCAGCCCGGGGGGAAATCAGCCCCAGCATTTT
CDR3aa: CASSPGGNQPQHF

j_gene: TRBJ2-7
v_gene: TRBV4-2
d_gene: TRBD2
abundance: .
CDR3nt: TGTGCCAGCAGCCAAGAGTTAGCGGGACTAGCCGCCGAGCAGTACTTC
CDR3aa: CASSQELAGLAAEQYF

j_gene: TRBJ2-2
v_gene: TRBV9
d_gene: TRBD1
abundance: .
CDR3nt: TGTGCCAGCAGCGCAACAGGGGGCCCCGGGGAGCTGTTTTTT
CDR3aa: CASSATGGPGELFF

j_gene: TRBJ2-3
v_gene: TRBV27
d_gene: TRBD2
abundance: .
CDR3nt: TGTGCCAGCAGTTTATTGGGGGAGGGTCGTGGGACAGATACGCAGTATTTT
CDR3aa: CASSLLGEGRGTDTQYF

j_gene: TRBJ2-1
v_gene: TRBV6-1
d_gene: .
abundance: few
CDR3nt: TGTGCCAGCGCGAGACAGGAGGTCAATGAGCAGTTCTTC
CDR3aa: CASARQEVNEQFF

j_gene: TRBJ2-2
v_gene: TRBV4-2
d_gene: .
abundance: .
CDR3nt: TGTGCCAGCAGCCCCTCCCTCAGGGTTACCGGGGAGCTGTTTTTT
CDR3aa: CASSPSLRVTGELFF

j_gene: TRBJ1-6
v_gene: TRBV5-6
d_gene: .
abundance: .
CDR3nt: TGTGCCAGCAGACTCACAGGGCCACTCTATAATTCACCCCTCCACTTT
CDR3aa: CASRLTGPLYNSPLHF

j_gene: TRBJ2-3
v_gene: TRBV9
d_gene: .
abundance: once
CDR3nt: TGTGCCAGCAGCGTGATGGGCAGGGCGGTGGCAGATACGCAGTATTTT
CDR3aa: CASSVMGRAVADTQYF

j_gene: TRBJ2-6
v_gene: TRBV27
d_gene: TRBD1
abundance: .
CDR3nt: TGTGCCAGCAATCTCGACAGGGCTGGGGCCAACGTCCTGACTTTC
CDR3aa: CASNLDRAGANVLTF

j_gene: TRBJ1-6
v_gene: TRBV25-1
d_gene: TRBD1
abundance: few
CDR3nt: TGTGCCAGCAGTCTTGACAGGGCGTATTCACCCCTCCACTTT
CDR3aa: CASSLDRAYSPLHF

j_gene: TRBJ2-3
v_gene: TRBV4-1
d_gene: TRBD1
abundance: .
CDR3nt: TGCGCCAGCAGCCAAGAAGGACAGGGGGCGGTGGATACGCAGTATTTT
CDR3aa: CASSQEGQGAVDTQYF

j_gene: TRBJ1-5
v_gene: TRBV6-1
d_gene: .
abundance: few
CDR3nt: TGTGCCAGCAGAGAGGCAGTGAGCAATCAGCCCCAGCATTTT
CDR3aa: CASREAVSNQPQHF

j_gene: TRBJ2-1
v_gene: TRBV14
d_gene: TRBD2
abundance: .
CDR3nt: TGTGCCAGCAGCCAAGCCACCCTGGGTAGCGGGGGGTTCTACAATGAGCAGTTCTTC
CDR3aa: CASSQATLGSGGFYNEQFF

j_gene: TRBJ1-1
v_gene: TRBV14
d_gene: .
abundance: .
CDR3nt: TGTGCCAGCAGCCAAGATATTTTTACCAGGGAAGCTTTCTTT
CDR3aa: CASSQDIFTREAFF

j_gene: TRBJ2-5
v_gene: TRBV2
d_gene: TRBD1
abundance: .
CDR3nt: TGTGCCAGCAGTGAGGACAGGGGGCGCCGGCAAGAGACCCAGTACTTC
CDR3aa: CASSEDRGRRQETQYF

j_gene: TRBJ1-1
v_gene: TRBV6-5
d_gene: TRBD1
abundance: .
CDR3nt: TGTGCCAGCATCGGGACAGGGGGCACTGAAGCTTTCTTT
CDR3aa: CASIGTGGTEAFF

j_gene: TRBJ2-3
v_gene: TRBV5-4
d_gene: TRBD2
abundance: .
CDR3nt: TGTGCCAGCAGCCTAGGACTAGCGGGGTCTGGGATAGATACGCAGTATTTT
CDR3aa: CASSLGLAGSGIDTQYF

j_gene: TRBJ2-7
v_gene: TRBV25-1
d_gene: .
abundance: .
CDR3nt: TGTGCCAGCAGTGAATCGAGTTACGAGCAGTACTTC
CDR3aa: CASSESSYEQYF

j_gene: TRBJ2-3
v_gene: TRBV7-2
d_gene: .
abundance: .
CDR3nt: TGTGCCAGCGGACGGGGAACCACAGATACGCAGTATTTT
CDR3aa: CASGRGTTDTQYF

j_gene: TRBJ1-1
v_gene: TRBV11-2
d_gene: TRBD1
abundance: .
CDR3nt: TGTGCCAGCAGAACAGGGGTGAACACTGAAGCTTTCTTT
CDR3aa: CASRTGVNTEAFF

j_gene: TRBJ2-7
v_gene: TRBV11-3
d_gene: .
abundance: .
CDR3nt: TGTGCCAGCAGCTTTAACGGCGCGGGAGAGCAGTACTTC
CDR3aa: CASSFNGAGEQYF

j_gene: TRBJ1-2
v_gene: TRBV7-9
d_gene: .
abundance: once
CDR3nt: TGTGCCAGCAGCTTATTCCAGGGGCCGGATGGCTACACCTTC
CDR3aa: CASSLFQGPDGYTF

j_gene: TRBJ1-6
v_gene: TRBV10-3
d_gene: .
abundance: .
CDR3nt: TGTGCCATCAGTGAGGGACAATCTGATTCACCCCTCCACTTT
CDR3aa: CAISEGQSDSPLHF

j_gene: TRBJ2-7
v_gene: TRBV13
d_gene: .
abundance: .
CDR3nt: TGTGCCAGCAGCTCGCCCCCCGATGAGGACGAGCAGTACTTC
CDR3aa: CASSSPPDEDEQYF

j_gene: TRBJ1-1
v_gene: TRBV5-1
d_gene: .
abundance: .
CDR3nt: TGCGCCAGCAGTGCGGGATCAACATACACTGAAGCTTTCTTT
CDR3aa: CASSAGSTYTEAFF

j_gene: TRBJ2-7
v_gene: TRBV6-6
d_gene: .
abundance: few
CDR3nt: TGTGCCAGCAGTAACAGGGTGCAGCAGTACTTC
CDR3aa: CASSNRVQQYF

j_gene: TRBJ2-1
v_gene: TRBV19
d_gene: .
abundance: .
CDR3nt: TGTGCCAGTTGGCAGCGAGCAGGGGTGGGCAATGAGCAGTTCTTC
CDR3aa: CASWQRAGVGNEQFF

j_gene: TRBJ1-1
v_gene: TRBV5-1
d_gene: .
abundance: .
CDR3nt: TGCGCCAGCAATGGAGAGGGCGGGACTGAAGCTTTCTTT
CDR3aa: CASNGEGGTEAFF

j_gene: TRBJ2-5
v_gene: TRBV11-1
d_gene: .
abundance: few
CDR3nt: TGTGCCAGCAGCCAAGGGGGACTACAGGCCCAGTACTTC
CDR3aa: CASSQGGLQAQYF

j_gene: TRBJ1-1
v_gene: TRBV6-1
d_gene: .
abundance: .
CDR3nt: TGTGCCAGCGTTACCGGGGGGGGCACTGAAGCTTTCTTT
CDR3aa: CASVTGGGTEAFF

j_gene: TRBJ1-1
v_gene: TRBV10-2
d_gene: .
abundance: .
CDR3nt: TGCGCCAGCAGTGAGGTCACAGAAATGAACACTGAAGCTTTCTTT
CDR3aa: CASSEVTEMNTEAFF

j_gene: TRBJ1-2
v_gene: TRBV7-3
d_gene: TRBD1
abundance: .
CDR3nt: TGTGCCAGCAGCTTAAGGGTGGGGCAGGGGGCTTCTGGTGGCTACACCTTC
CDR3aa: CASSLRVGQGASGGYTF

j_gene: TRBJ1-5
v_gene: TRBV6-1
d_gene: .
abundance: few
CDR3nt: TGTGCCAGCATGAGGTCAGGGGGCAATCAGCCCCAGCATTTT
CDR3aa: CASMRSGGNQPQHF

j_gene: TRBJ2-1
v_gene: TRBV27
d_gene: TRBD1
abundance: .
CDR3nt: TGTGCCAGCAGTATCAGGACAGGAACCTACAATGAGCAGTTCTTC
CDR3aa: CASSIRTGTYNEQFF

j_gene: TRBJ1-5
v_gene: TRBV18
d_gene: TRBD1
abundance: .
CDR3nt: TGTGCCAGCTCAGAGGGACAGCTAAATCAGCCCCAGCATTTT
CDR3aa: CASSEGQLNQPQHF

j_gene: TRBJ2-5
v_gene: TRBV29-1
d_gene: TRBD1
abundance: .
CDR3nt: TGCAGCGTTACCTGGGACAGCTACCAAGAGACCCAGTACTTC
CDR3aa: CSVTWDSYQETQYF

j_gene: TRBJ1-5
v_gene: TRBV2
d_gene: .
abundance: once
CDR3nt: TGTGCCAGCAAACCTACGAAAGGGGTTTCCCAGCATTTT
CDR3aa: CASKPTKGVSQHF

j_gene: TRBJ2-1
v_gene: TRBV19
d_gene: TRBD1
abundance: .
CDR3nt: TGTGCCAGTAGTGGGGGACAGGATACCTTCTTC
CDR3aa: CASSGGQDTFF

j_gene: TRBJ1-1
v_gene: TRBV9
d_gene: .
abundance: .
CDR3nt: TGTGCCAGCAGCGCAGGGTCCACCACTGAAGCTTTCTTT
CDR3aa: CASSAGSTTEAFF